This is a list of T cell receptor beta chains from one sample in a study of regulatory T cells in long-lasting Graves disease. TCRdb reprocessed the multiplex PCR reads with MiXCR, giving one entry per CDR3 protein. Found here are about 660,000 distinct CDR3 sequences, approximately 31% of them singletons; the top ten hold 35% to 55%. This specimen consisted of peripheral blood mononuclear cells (PBMCs), obtained when the disease was refractory, from a patient treated with antithyroid drugs. The receptors were sampled from a female donor with Graves disease. The CDR3 runs from the conserved cysteine through the conserved F or W. The order of the fields is D gene, J gene, clone size, V gene, CDR3 protein, CDR3 DNA. D genes are given only for firm matches. Not all rows give a size; the values are once, few, many and, for expanded clones, a class.

>NA|TRBJ1-5|many|TRBV6-1
CASSGDTLSNQPQHF
TGTGCCAGCAGTGGTGACACACTTAGCAATCAGCCCCAGCATTTT
>NA|TRBJ2-7|NA|TRBV4-1
CASSQFDEQYF
TGCGCCAGCAGCCAATTTGACGAGCAGTACTTC
>NA|TRBJ2-2|NA|TRBV20-1
CSASSSNTGELFF
TGCAGTGCTAGCTCCTCGAACACCGGGGAGCTGTTTTTT
>TRBD1|TRBJ2-4|NA|TRBV5-6
CASSRGQGALAKNIQYF
TGTGCCAGCAGCAGGGGACAGGGGGCCCTAGCCAAAAACATTCAGTACTTC
>TRBD1|TRBJ1-2|NA|TRBV19
CASHEGQGYGYTF
TGTGCCAGCCACGAGGGACAGGGTTATGGCTACACCTTC
>NA|TRBJ2-1|few|TRBV11-2
CASSLDLFGEQFF
TGTGCCAGCAGCTTAGACCTCTTCGGTGAGCAGTTCTTC
>NA|TRBJ1-2|NA|TRBV4-1
CASSQVGSVHGYTF
TGCGCCAGCAGCCAAGTGGGATCCGTTCATGGCTACACCTTC
>NA|TRBJ2-7|NA|TRBV10-1
CASKSRAYEQYF
TGCGCCAGCAAGAGCAGGGCCTACGAGCAGTACTTC
>NA|TRBJ2-7|NA|TRBV16
CASSQPSAGYEQYF
TGTGCCAGCAGCCAGCCCTCCGCGGGGTACGAGCAGTACTTC
>TRBD1|TRBJ1-1|NA|TRBV7-9
CASSLEGQGSTEAFF
TGTGCCAGCAGCTTAGAGGGACAGGGGTCCACTGAAGCTTTCTTT
>TRBD2|TRBJ2-2|NA|TRBV2
CARGLATSTGELFF
TGTGCCAGGGGACTAGCGACTAGTACCGGGGAGCTGTTTTTT
>NA|TRBJ1-4|NA|TRBV5-1
CASSRGHNEKLFF
TGCGCCAGCAGCCGGGGCCATAATGAAAAACTGTTTTTT
>TRBD2|TRBJ2-2|NA|TRBV5-1
CASSLDDVAGGPSYTGELFF
TGCGCCAGCAGCTTGGACGACGTAGCGGGAGGGCCGAGTTACACCGGGGAGCTGTTTTTT
>NA|TRBJ1-4|many|TRBV2
CASKGNGGEKLFF
TGTGCCAGTAAAGGCAATGGCGGTGAAAAACTGTTTTTT
>NA|TRBJ1-1|NA|TRBV10-3
CAISVKGTMNTEAFF
TGTGCCATCAGTGTTAAGGGGACCATGAACACTGAAGCTTTCTTT
>NA|TRBJ2-7|few|TRBV12-3/TRBV12-4
CASSFWAEGGGEQYF
TGTGCCAGCAGTTTCTGGGCGGAGGGGGGTGGAGAGCAGTACTTC
>TRBD2|TRBJ2-7|few|TRBV29-1
CSVRRGGYEQYF
TGCAGCGTCCGCCGGGGGGGTTACGAGCAGTACTTC
>TRBD2|TRBJ2-5|NA|TRBV20-1
CSARDLRASGRQETQYF
TGCAGTGCTAGAGATCTAAGAGCCAGCGGGAGGCAAGAGACCCAGTACTTC
>NA|TRBJ1-2|few|TRBV7-9
CASSLEKDGYTF
TGTGCCAGCAGCTTAGAGAAGGATGGCTACACCTTC
>TRBD2|TRBJ2-7|few|TRBV20-1
CSAEGVNSGRGSYEQYF
TGCAGTGCTGAGGGCGTAAATAGCGGGAGAGGATCCTACGAGCAGTACTTC
>NA|TRBJ2-5|few|TRBV12-3/TRBV12-4
CASSFPGRETQYF
TGTGCCAGCAGTTTCCCGGGGCGGGAGACCCAGTACTTC
>TRBD2|TRBJ2-2|NA|TRBV6-5
CASSYLAGGAGEPFF
TGTGCCAGCAGTTACTTGGCGGGAGGGGCCGGGGAGCCGTTTTTT
>TRBD2|TRBJ2-5|NA|TRBV11-2
CASSSGLAGGPVEIQYF
TGTGCCAGCAGCTCGGGACTAGCGGGAGGGCCCGTTGAGATCCAGTACTTC
>NA|TRBJ2-2|NA|TRBV5-6
CASSLEGVVVF
TGTGCCAGCAGCTTGGAGGGGGTTGTGGTGTTT
>NA|TRBJ2-7|NA|TRBV6-5
CAGSYDRRLNEQYF
TGTGCCGGCAGTTATGATCGTCGTCTCAACGAGCAGTACTTC
>NA|TRBJ1-2|NA|TRBV18
CASSPQDYYGYTF
TGTGCCAGCTCACCACAGGACTACTATGGCTACACCTTC
>NA|TRBJ1-2|few|TRBV20-1
CSARDRRGYTF
TGCAGTGCTAGAGATCGCCGTGGCTACACCTTC
>NA|TRBJ2-5|many|TRBV20-1
CSAARLGLPQETQYF
TGCAGTGCCGCGAGACTGGGACTCCCCCAAGAGACCCAGTACTTC
>NA|TRBJ1-2|many|TRBV28
CASSPNSYGYTF
TGTGCCAGCAGTCCGAATTCATATGGCTACACCTTC
>NA|TRBJ1-3|NA|TRBV12-3/TRBV12-4
CASTRDQGLSGNTIYF
TGTGCCAGCACCAGGGATCAGGGACTTTCTGGAAACACCATATATTTT
>NA|TRBJ1-5|NA|TRBV4-1
CASSRAQGFSNQPQHF
TGCGCCAGCAGCCGAGCCCAGGGATTCAGCAATCAGCCCCAGCATTTT
>TRBD1|TRBJ1-2|many|TRBV2
CASSGSGSDRVGYTF
TGTGCCAGCAGTGGCTCGGGCTCCGACAGGGTTGGCTACACCTTC
>NA|TRBJ1-1|many|TRBV20-1
CSARGGGNTEAFF
TGCAGCGCTAGAGGTGGGGGGAACACTGAAGCTTTCTTT
>NA|TRBJ1-5|NA|TRBV20-1
CSASPLEGAGSNQPQHF
TGCAGTGCTAGCCCCTTAGAGGGCGCCGGTAGCAATCAGCCCCAGCATTTT
>NA|TRBJ2-5|NA|TRBV9
CASSVVGGPQETQYF
TGTGCCAGCAGCGTAGTCGGAGGACCCCAAGAGACCCAGTACTTC
>NA|TRBJ1-1|few|TRBV15
CATSRDTGWGNTEAFF
TGTGCCACCAGCAGAGATACAGGGTGGGGTAACACTGAAGCTTTCTTT